Listed here is a single T cell receptor beta chain. The sample originates from a study of blood T cell repertoires in COVID-19. The ends were cut back, 11 bases at V and 2 bases at J, with 12 bases in the middle. CDR1 and CDR2 from the germline V gene are LNHDA and SQIVND (reference sequence). The CDR3 sequence is 13 residues long. Some clones are missing from TCRdb's copy, which holds only in-frame ones; the method was immunoSEQ multiplex PCR. This table has 85,000 to 100,000 clones, 60% to 85% appearing once. This sequence joins TRBV19 and TRBJ2-2, with D tentatively TRBD2 (6 bases). This TCR was sampled from a man in his fifties who had recovered from COVID-19. Sequenced input: peripheral blood. DNA of the CDR3: TGTGCCCTCGGGAGCCTCAACACCGGGGAGCTGTTTTTT. As protein: CALGSLNTGELFF.